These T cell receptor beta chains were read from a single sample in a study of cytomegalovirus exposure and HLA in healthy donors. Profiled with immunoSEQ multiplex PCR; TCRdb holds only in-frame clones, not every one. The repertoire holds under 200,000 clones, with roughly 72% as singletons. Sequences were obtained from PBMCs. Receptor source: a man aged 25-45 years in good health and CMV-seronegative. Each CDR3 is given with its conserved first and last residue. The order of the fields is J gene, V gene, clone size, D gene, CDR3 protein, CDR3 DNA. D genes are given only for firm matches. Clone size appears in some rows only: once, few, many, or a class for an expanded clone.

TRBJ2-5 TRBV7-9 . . CASSRDSANLPRQETQYF TGTGCCAGCAGCAGGGACTCGGCCAACCTACCCCGCCAAGAGACCCAGTACTTC
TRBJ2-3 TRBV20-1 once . CSGEDTQYF TGCAGTGGAGAAGATACGCAGTATTTT
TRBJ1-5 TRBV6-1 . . CASHLQGFQPQHF TGTGCCAGTCACCTACAGGGTTTTCAGCCCCAGCATTTT
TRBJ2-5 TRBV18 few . CASSPGVQETQYF TGTGCCAGCTCACCGGGAGTCCAAGAGACCCAGTACTTC
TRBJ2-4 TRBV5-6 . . CASSLARRIAKNIQYF TGTGCCAGCAGCTTGGCACGGCGGATAGCCAAAAACATTCAGTACTTC
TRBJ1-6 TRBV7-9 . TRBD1 CASSPDRDSPLHF TGTGCCAGCAGCCCGGACAGGGATTCACCCCTCCACTTT
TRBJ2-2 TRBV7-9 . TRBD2 CASSSWTSGRIAGELFF TGTGCCAGCAGCTCCTGGACTAGCGGGAGGATCGCCGGGGAGCTGTTTTTT
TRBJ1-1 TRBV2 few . CASSQGGLEAFF TGTGCCAGCAGCCAGGGAGGACTTGAAGCTTTCTTT
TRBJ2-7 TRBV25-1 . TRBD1 CASSATSGGGDEQYF TGTGCCAGCAGCGCAACCTCAGGGGGCGGTGACGAGCAGTACTTC
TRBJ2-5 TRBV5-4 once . CASSSVPGDAGETQYF TGTGCCAGCAGCTCCGTGCCGGGAGACGCTGGAGAGACCCAGTACTTC
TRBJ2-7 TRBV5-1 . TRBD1 CASTAGQGRSEQYF TGCGCCAGCACCGCCGGACAGGGGAGGAGCGAGCAGTACTTC
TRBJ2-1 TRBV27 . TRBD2 CASSLFSSGYNEQFF TGTGCCAGCAGTTTATTCTCTAGCGGGTACAATGAGCAGTTCTTC
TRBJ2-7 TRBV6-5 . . CASRDSSYEQYF TGTGCCAGCAGGGACAGTTCCTACGAGCAGTACTTC
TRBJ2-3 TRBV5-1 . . CASTLLGPDTQYF TGCGCCAGCACCCTATTGGGCCCAGATACGCAGTATTTT
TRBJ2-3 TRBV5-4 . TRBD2 CASSGTSGATDTQYF TGTGCCAGCAGTGGGACTAGCGGGGCTACAGATACGCAGTATTTT
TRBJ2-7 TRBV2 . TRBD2 CASMIAGLRHEQYF TGTGCCAGCATGATAGCGGGACTGAGGCACGAGCAGTACTTC
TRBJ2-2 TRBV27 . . CASTRRSTGELFF TGTGCCAGCACCAGGCGCAGCACCGGGGAGCTGTTTTTT
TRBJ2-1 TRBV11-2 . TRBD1 CASSHPVDRVSVNEQFF TGTGCCAGCAGCCATCCCGTGGACAGGGTAAGCGTCAATGAGCAGTTCTTC
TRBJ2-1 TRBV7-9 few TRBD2 CASSLTGEGNNEQFF TGTGCCAGCAGCTTGACGGGGGAGGGAAATAATGAGCAGTTCTTC
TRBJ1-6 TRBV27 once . CASSFYRENSPLHF TGTGCCAGCAGTTTTTACAGGGAGAATTCACCCCTCCACTTT
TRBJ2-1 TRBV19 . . CASSLTRGNEQFF TGTGCCAGTAGTCTGACTAGGGGCAATGAGCAGTTCTTC
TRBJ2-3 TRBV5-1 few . CASSFGQSTDTQYF TGCGCCAGCAGCTTTGGACAAAGCACAGATACGCAGTATTTT
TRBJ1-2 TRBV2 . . CASSDRQGGFYGYTF TGTGCCAGCAGTGATCGGCAGGGCGGATTCTATGGCTACACCTTC
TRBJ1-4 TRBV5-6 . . CASSEKGGAGDEKLFF TGTGCCAGCAGCGAAAAGGGGGGGGCTGGGGATGAAAAACTGTTTTTT
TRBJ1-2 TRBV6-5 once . CASSPTLRRGYTF TGTGCCAGCAGTCCCACTCTAAGGAGGGGCTACACCTTC
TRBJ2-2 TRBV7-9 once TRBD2 CASSFKLAGATTGELFF TGTGCCAGCAGCTTCAAACTAGCGGGAGCGACAACCGGGGAGCTGTTTTTT
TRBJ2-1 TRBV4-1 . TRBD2 CASSQGTSGVDEQFF TGCGCCAGCAGCCAAGGGACTAGCGGAGTGGATGAGCAGTTCTTC